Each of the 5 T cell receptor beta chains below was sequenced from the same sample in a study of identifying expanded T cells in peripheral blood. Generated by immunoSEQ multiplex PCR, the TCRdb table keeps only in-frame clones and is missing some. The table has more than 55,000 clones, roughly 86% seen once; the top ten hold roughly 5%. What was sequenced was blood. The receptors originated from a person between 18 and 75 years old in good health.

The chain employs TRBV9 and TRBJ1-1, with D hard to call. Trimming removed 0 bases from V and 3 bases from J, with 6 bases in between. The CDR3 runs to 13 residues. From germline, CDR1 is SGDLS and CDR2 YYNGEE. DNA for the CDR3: TGTGCCAGCAGCGTAGAGGTTGACACTGAAGCTTTCTTT. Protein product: CASSVEVDTEAFF.

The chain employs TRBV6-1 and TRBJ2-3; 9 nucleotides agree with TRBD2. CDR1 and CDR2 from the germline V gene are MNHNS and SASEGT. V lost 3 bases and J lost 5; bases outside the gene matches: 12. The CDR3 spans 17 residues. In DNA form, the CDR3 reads TGTGCCAGCAGTGAGTCCTCGAGAGCGGGGGGTATAGATACGCAGTATTTT. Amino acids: CASSESSRAGGIDTQYF.

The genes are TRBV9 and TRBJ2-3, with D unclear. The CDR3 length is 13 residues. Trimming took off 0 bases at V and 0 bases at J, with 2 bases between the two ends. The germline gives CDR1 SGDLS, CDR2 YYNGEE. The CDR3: CASSVASTDTQYF. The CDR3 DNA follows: TGTGCCAGCAGCGTAGCCAGCACAGATACGCAGTATTTT. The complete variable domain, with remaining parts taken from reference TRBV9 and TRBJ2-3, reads DSGVTQTPKHLITATGQRVTLRCSPRSGDLSVYWYQQSLDQGLQFLIQYYNGEERAKGNILERFSAQQFPDLHSELNLSSLELGDSALYFCASSVASTDTQYFGPGTRLTVL.

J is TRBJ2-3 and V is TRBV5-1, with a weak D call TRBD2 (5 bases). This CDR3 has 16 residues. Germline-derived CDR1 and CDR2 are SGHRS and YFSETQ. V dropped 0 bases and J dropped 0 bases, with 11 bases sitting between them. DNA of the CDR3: TGCGCCAGCAGCTTGGGATCTAGCCCAAGCACAGATACGCAGTATTTT. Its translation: CASSLGSSPSTDTQYF.

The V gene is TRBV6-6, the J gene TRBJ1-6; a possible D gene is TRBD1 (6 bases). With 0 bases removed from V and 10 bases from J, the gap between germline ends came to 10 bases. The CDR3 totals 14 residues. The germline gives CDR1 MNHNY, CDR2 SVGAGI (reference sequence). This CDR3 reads CASSYSQGNSPLHF. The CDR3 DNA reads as TGTGCCAGCAGTTACTCGCAGGGGAACTCACCCCTCCACTTT.